The clone carrying this T cell receptor beta chain came up once. Sequencing was performed with immunoSEQ multiplex PCR; in TCRdb, only in-frame clones are kept and a portion is missing. The data contain about 30,000 clones, roughly 80% of them singletons. This CDR3 is 14 amino acids long. Germline CDR1 is SGHDT and CDR2 is YYEEEE. Trimming stripped 2 bases from V and 8 bases from J, with 16 bases between. This record belongs to a study of early stage breast cancer tumors. The clonotype was recovered from a person aged 30-39 years with breast cancer. Sequencing used breast tumor tissue. V gene TRBV5-6 combines with J gene TRBJ1-2; D is undetermined. The CDR3 sequence: CASSLGLVGLGYTF. The CDR3 DNA sequence: TGTGCCAGCAGCTTAGGTTTGGTAGGTTTGGGCTACACCTTC.